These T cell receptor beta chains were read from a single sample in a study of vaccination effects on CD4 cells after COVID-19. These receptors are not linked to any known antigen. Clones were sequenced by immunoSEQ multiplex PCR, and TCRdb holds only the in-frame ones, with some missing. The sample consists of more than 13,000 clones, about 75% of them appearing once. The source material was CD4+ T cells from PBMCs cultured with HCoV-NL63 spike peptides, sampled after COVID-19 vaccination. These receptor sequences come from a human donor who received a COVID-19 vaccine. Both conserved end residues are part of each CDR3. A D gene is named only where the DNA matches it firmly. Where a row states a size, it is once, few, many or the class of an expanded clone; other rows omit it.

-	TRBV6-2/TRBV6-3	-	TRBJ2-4	TGTGCCAGCAGTGGCGGGACAGCCAAAAACATTCAGTACTTC	CASSGGTAKNIQYF
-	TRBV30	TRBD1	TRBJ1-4	TGTGCCTCACGTGAATCGACAGGGGGCTGGGGAGAAAAACTGTTTTTT	CASRESTGGWGEKLFF
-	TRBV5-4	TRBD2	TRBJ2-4	TGTGCCAGCAGCCAATACCAGACTAGCGGGAGGGGAAACATTCAGTACTTC	CASSQYQTSGRGNIQYF
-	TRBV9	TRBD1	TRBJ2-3	TGTGCCAGCAGCGGGACAGGGGGACGGGATACGCAGTATTTT	CASSGTGGRDTQYF
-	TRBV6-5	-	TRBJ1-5	TGTGCCAGCAGTCCCGGGCCTAGGCGGGGTCAGCCCCAGCATTTT	CASSPGPRRGQPQHF
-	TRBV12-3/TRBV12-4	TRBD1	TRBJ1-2	TGTGCCAGCAGCCCCAACAGGGGATATGGCTACACCTTC	CASSPNRGYGYTF
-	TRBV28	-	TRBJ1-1	TGTGCCAGCAGAGGGCCCCGGGTCGAAGCTTTCTTT	CASRGPRVEAFF
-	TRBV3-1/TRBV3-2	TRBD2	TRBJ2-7	TGTGCCAGCAGCCAAGAGGGGGCTAAGCGGGAGAATTTGTACGAGCAGTACTTC	CASSQEGAKRENLYEQYF
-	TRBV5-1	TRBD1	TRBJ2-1	TGCGCCAGCAGCTCGGGACAGAGCTCCTACAATGAGCAGTTCTTC	CASSSGQSSYNEQFF
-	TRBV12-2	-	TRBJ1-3	TGTGCAAGTCGCTTAAGAGCCTCTGGAAACACCATATATTTT	CASRLRASGNTIYF
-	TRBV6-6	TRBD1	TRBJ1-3	TGTGCCAGCAGTCCCAGGACAGGGTTAGGAAACACCATATATTTT	CASSPRTGLGNTIYF
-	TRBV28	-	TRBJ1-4	TGTGCCAGCCGCCGCGGGACGGTGAATGAAAAACTGTTTTTT	CASRRGTVNEKLFF
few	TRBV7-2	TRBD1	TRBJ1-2	TGTGCCAGCAGCTTGGGACAGGGTAGCTATGGCTACACCTTC	CASSLGQGSYGYTF
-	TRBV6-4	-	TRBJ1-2	TGTGCCAGCAGTGACTCGCACTTCTATGGCTACACCTTC	CASSDSHFYGYTF
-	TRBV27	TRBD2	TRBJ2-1	TGTGCCAGCAGTTTATACTCGGGAGGAGGAGTAATGAAGCAGTTCTTC	CASSLYSGGGVMKQFF
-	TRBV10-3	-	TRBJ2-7	TGTGCCATCAGTTGGGACGTCAACGAGCAGTACTTC	CAISWDVNEQYF
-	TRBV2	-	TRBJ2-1	TGTGCCAGCAGTGAACAGGGAGGCCGATCCTACAATGAGCAGTTCTTC	CASSEQGGRSYNEQFF
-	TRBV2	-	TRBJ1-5	TGTGCCAGCAGAGATAGCAGGAACGGCAATCAGCCCCAGCATTTT	CASRDSRNGNQPQHF
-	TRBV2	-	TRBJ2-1	TGTGCCAGCAGTGAACTGGGCAATGAGCAGTTCTTC	CASSELGNEQFF
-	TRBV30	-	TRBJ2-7	TGTGCCTGGAGGGAAACCGGGACATCCTCCTACGAGCAGTACTTC	CAWRETGTSSYEQYF
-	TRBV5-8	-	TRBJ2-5	TGTGCCAGCAGCCGGATGACGTCATGGGGCTTGGAAGAGACCCAGTACTTC	CASSRMTSWGLEETQYF
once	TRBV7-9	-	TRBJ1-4	TGTGCCAGCAGCTTCTCGGACAGACAAAAACTGTTTTTT	CASSFSDRQKLFF
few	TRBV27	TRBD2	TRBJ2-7	TGTGCCAGCAGTTTATGGCTAGCGGGGGGCTCCTACGAGCAGTACTTC	CASSLWLAGGSYEQYF
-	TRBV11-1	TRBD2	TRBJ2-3	TGTGCCAGCAGCGCTGGACTAGCGGGGGGGAACACGCAGTATTTT	CASSAGLAGGNTQYF
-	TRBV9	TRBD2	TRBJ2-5	TGTGCCAGCAGTTCGAGGGCGGGAGGTTCAGGGGCCCAGTACTTC	CASSSRAGGSGAQYF
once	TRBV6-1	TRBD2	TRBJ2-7	TGTGCCAGCAGTGAAGCACTAGCGGGGAGCTACGAGCAGTACTTC	CASSEALAGSYEQYF
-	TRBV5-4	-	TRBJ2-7	TGTGCCAGCAGCTTGAGTAGTACCCACGAGCAGTACTTC	CASSLSSTHEQYF
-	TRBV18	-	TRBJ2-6	TGTGCCAGCTCACCTTCGGGGTTCTCTGGGGCCAACGTCCTGACTTTC	CASSPSGFSGANVLTF
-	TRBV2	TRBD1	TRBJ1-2	TGTGCCGGCGGGACAGGGGATGGCTACACCTTC	CAGGTGDGYTF
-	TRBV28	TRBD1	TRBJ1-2	TGTGCCAGTAATACAGGGGTTGATGGCTACACCTTC	CASNTGVDGYTF
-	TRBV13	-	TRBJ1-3	TGTGCCAGCAGCTTATCAGGGCGGGTTCCTGGGGCTGGAAACACCATATATTTT	CASSLSGRVPGAGNTIYF
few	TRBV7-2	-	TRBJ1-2	TGTGCCAGCAGCTTAGGCGGGGGGGAGCGTGGCTACACCTTC	CASSLGGGERGYTF
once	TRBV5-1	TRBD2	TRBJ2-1	TGCGCCAGCAGCGCGGGACTAGCGGGAGGGCACGAGCAGTTCTTC	CASSAGLAGGHEQFF
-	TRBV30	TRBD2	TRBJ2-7	TGTGCCTGGGGGATAGCGGGAGAAGGGAGGTACTTC	CAWGIAGEGRYF
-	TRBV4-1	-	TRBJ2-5	TGCGCCAGCAGCCAAGATCAGGAGACCCAGTACTTC	CASSQDQETQYF
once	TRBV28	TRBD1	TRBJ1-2	TGTGCCAGCAGATTTGGGGGACAGGGCGGATCTGGCTACACCTTC	CASRFGGQGGSGYTF
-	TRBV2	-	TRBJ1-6	TGTGCCACCGCCCAAGGGGGGACCGTGCATTCACCCCTCCACTTT	CATAQGGTVHSPLHF
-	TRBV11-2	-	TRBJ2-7	TGTGCCAGCCGGGACATCTACGAGCAGTACTTC	CASRDIYEQYF
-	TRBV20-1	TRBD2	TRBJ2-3	TGCAGTGCTAGTCGCGGGGGAGGGGCAGATACGCAGTATTTT	CSASRGGGADTQYF
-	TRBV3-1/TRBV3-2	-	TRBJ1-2	TGTGCCAGCAGCCAAGATGGTGGAGGGTCTAGGTATGGCTACACCTTC	CASSQDGGGSRYGYTF
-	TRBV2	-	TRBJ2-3	TGTGCCAGCAGGGAGCGGCCCACAGATACGCAGTATTTT	CASRERPTDTQYF
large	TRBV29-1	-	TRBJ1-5	TGCAGCGTTGAGCCCGACAGGAGCAAAGCCCTTCAAGGTCAGCCCCAGCATTTT	CSVEPDRSKALQGQPQHF
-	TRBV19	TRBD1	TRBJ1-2	TGTGCCAGTAGACGGACAGGGGACTATGGCTACACCTTC	CASRRTGDYGYTF
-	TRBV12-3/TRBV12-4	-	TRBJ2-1	TGTGCCAGCAGGGCCTACAATGAGCAGTTCTTC	CASRAYNEQFF
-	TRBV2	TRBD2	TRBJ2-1	TGTGCCAGCAGCTACCAACTAGCGGGGGGTAACAATGAGCAGTTCTTC	CASSYQLAGGNNEQFF
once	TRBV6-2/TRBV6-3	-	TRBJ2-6	TGTGCCAGCAGTTACGATCCCACAGGGCCGGGAGGGGCCAACGTCCTGACTTTC	CASSYDPTGPGGANVLTF
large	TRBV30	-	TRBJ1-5	TGTGCCTGGGGGGGAGGGGCACAGCCCCAGCATTTT	CAWGGGAQPQHF
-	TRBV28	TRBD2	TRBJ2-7	TGTGCCAGCAGCCCTCCGACGATGGCGGGAGGCTACGAGCAGTACTTC	CASSPPTMAGGYEQYF
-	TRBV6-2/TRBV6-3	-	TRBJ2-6	TGTGCCAGCAGTTACGTGGGAGGTGCCAACGTCCTGACTTTC	CASSYVGGANVLTF
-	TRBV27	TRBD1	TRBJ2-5	TGTGCCAGCAGTGACCGGGACAGGGGGACCCAGTACTTC	CASSDRDRGTQYF
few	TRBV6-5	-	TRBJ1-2	TGTGCCAGCAGTTCTGAGGGGAGCTATGGCTACACCTTC	CASSSEGSYGYTF
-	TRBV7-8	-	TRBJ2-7	TGTGCCAGCAGCCTAAGACTTGGCTCCTACGAGCAGTACTTC	CASSLRLGSYEQYF
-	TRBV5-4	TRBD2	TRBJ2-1	TGTGCCAGCAGCTTGGTCATAGCGGGGGGGTCCCATTCCTACAATGAGCAGTTCTTC	CASSLVIAGGSHSYNEQFF
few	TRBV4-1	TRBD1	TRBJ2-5	TGCGCCAGCAGCCTCCAGGGACAGGGGCGTGAGACCCAGTACTTC	CASSLQGQGRETQYF
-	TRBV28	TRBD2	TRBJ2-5	TGTGCCAGCAGTTTGGCGCTAGCGGGAAAGTCAGAGACCCAGTACTTC	CASSLALAGKSETQYF
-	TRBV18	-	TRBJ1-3	TGTGCCAGCTCACCACTTTCTGGAAACACCATATATTTT	CASSPLSGNTIYF
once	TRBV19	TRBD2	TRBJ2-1	TGTGCCAGTAATACGGGAGGGAGGGGTGAGCAGTTCTTC	CASNTGGRGEQFF